Below are 26 T cell receptor beta chains sequenced from a single sample in a study of cytomegalovirus exposure and HLA in healthy donors. PCR employed 60 Vbeta and 13 Jbeta primers. Measured with immunoSEQ multiplex PCR; TCRdb has only the in-frame clones, and not every one. This table has about 120,000 clones, 15% appearing once. Sequencing used PBMCs. These TCRs come from a woman between 18 and 30 years old in good health and CMV-seronegative.

This clone was detected a few times. V and J are TRBV30 and TRBJ2-7; 11 bases line up with TRBD2. The length of the CDR3 is 14 residues. Germline V lookup: CDR1 GTSNPN, CDR2 SVGIG (reference sequence). The V gene end was trimmed by 3 bases and the J gene end by 0 bases; junction bases not matched to a gene: 1. CDR3: CAWRTSGNSYEQYF. As DNA, the CDR3 is TGTGCCTGGAGGACTAGCGGGAACTCCTACGAGCAGTACTTC.

This clone was recorded a few times. The CDR3 nucleotides are TGTGCCAGCAGGACGGGACTGCAGTCCTACAATGAGCAGTTCTTC. Protein product: CASRTGLQSYNEQFF. The rearrangement links TRBV2 to TRBJ2-1, with D possibly TRBD2 on 6 matching bases. This CDR3 region has 15 residues. The V end was cut by 6 bases, the J end by 1 base, with 13 bases between. Germline V CDR1 and CDR2: SNHLY, FYNNEI. The full variable domain, rest sourced from reference TRBV2 and TRBJ2-1, is EPEVTQTPSHQVTQMGQEVILRCVPISNHLYFYWYRQILGQKVEFLVSFYNNEISEKSEIFDDQFSVERPDGSNFTLKIRSTKLEDSAMYFCASRTGLQSYNEQFFGPGTRLTVL.

CDR3 coding DNA: TGTGCCAGCAGCCTGACAGGGGAAGCTTTCTTT. Its translation: CASSLTGEAFF. This sequence joins TRBV7-8 and TRBJ1-1; 7 bases are a match to TRBD1. The CDR3 is 11 residues long. In germline, CDR1 is SGHVS, CDR2 FQNEAQ. V was clipped by 5 bases and J by 8 bases; unmatched bases: 2.

This clone was observed a few times. The chain recombines TRBV19 with TRBJ1-1; 7 bases agree with TRBD1. V gave up 4 bases and J gave up 4 bases; unmatched junction bases: 6. CDR1 is LNHDA, CDR2 SQIVND, per germline (reference sequence). CDR3 length: 14 residues. CDR3 region: CASSTTGKGTEAFF. The DNA for the CDR3 is TGTGCCAGTAGTACGACAGGGAAGGGCACTGAAGCTTTCTTT. Variable domain in full (rest from reference TRBV19 and TRBJ1-1): DGGITQSPKYLFRKEGQNVTLSCEQNLNHDAMYWYRQDPGQGLRLIYYSQIVNDFQKGDIAEGYSVSREKKESFPLTVTSAQKNPTAFYLCASSTTGKGTEAFFGQGTRLTVV.

The chain has TRBV18 and TRBJ2-5; 11 nucleotides match TRBD1. Losses at the gene ends were 4 bases for V and 5 bases for J; bases not matched to a gene: 9. The CDR3 spans 16 residues. Germline CDR1 is KGHSH and CDR2 is LQKENI. CDR3 sequence reads: CASSHAGQGADETQYF. The CDR3 bases are TGTGCCAGCTCACACGCCGGACAGGGGGCTGACGAGACCCAGTACTTC.

DNA of the CDR3: TGTGCCAGCTCACGACTGGGGGGAAGGTCTGATGGCTACACCTTC. Protein sequence: CASSRLGGRSDGYTF. The genes are TRBV18 and TRBJ1-2; a possible D gene is TRBD1 (5 bases). The CDR3 runs to 15 residues. V lost 4 bases and J lost 6, with 18 bases in between. CDR1 is KGHSH and CDR2 is LQKENI in the germline V gene.

This clone was counted a few times. The gene calls are TRBV27 and TRBJ2-7, with 13 bases identical to TRBD2. This CDR3 is 15 amino acids long. Germline V gene data show CDR1 as MNHEY and CDR2 as SMNVEV (reference sequence). J was trimmed by 5 bases and V by 5 bases; bases with no gene match: 6. As DNA, the CDR3 is TGTGCCAGCAGTGCCGGGACTAGCGGGGCTAACGAGCAGTACTTC. Translated: CASSAGTSGANEQYF.

The V call is TRBV7-3, the J call TRBJ2-1; the D is unclear. The V and J ends lost 5 bases and 3 bases respectively, with 11 bases between them. The germline gives CDR1 SGHTA, CDR2 FQGTGA. The CDR3 is 14 residues long. The CDR3 DNA follows: TGTGCCAGCAGCCTCCGGAGCAACTACAATGAGCAGTTCTTC. Its protein is CASSLRSNYNEQFF.

This clone was seen a handful of times. The genes are TRBV29-1 and TRBJ2-1; D not certain. The germline V gene has CDR1 SQVTM and CDR2 ANQGSEA. The V and J ends lost 4 bases and 6 bases respectively, with 10 bases between them. The CDR3 has 12 amino acids. The CDR3 sequence: CSVVSAANEQFF. As DNA, the CDR3 is TGCAGCGTTGTTTCCGCGGCCAATGAGCAGTTCTTC.

This sequence joins TRBV28 and TRBJ1-1, with TRBD1 matching over 8 bases. The germline V gene encodes CDR1 MDHEN and CDR2 SYDVKM. The CDR3 loop spans 13 amino acids. V was clipped by 6 bases and J by 3 bases; unmatched bases: 3. CDR3 region: CASRTGEYTEAFF. CDR3 nucleotide sequence: TGTGCCAGCAGGACAGGGGAGTACACTGAAGCTTTCTTT.

Only a few counts were recorded for this clone. J is TRBJ2-1 and V is TRBV6-4; 10 bases agree with TRBD2. In germline, CDR1 is MRHNA, CDR2 SNTAGT. This CDR3 is built from 15 residues. V lost 2 bases to trimming and J lost 8 bases; unmatched junction nucleotides: 6. The CDR3 reads CASSDESGGGYEQFF. CDR3 coding DNA: TGTGCCAGCAGTGACGAGAGCGGGGGGGGGTATGAGCAGTTCTTC.

The chain joins TRBV9 to TRBJ1-3; D gene uncertain. CDR1 SGDLS and CDR2 YYNGEE come from the germline V gene. Between the trimmed V and J ends, which lost 5 bases and 4 bases, there was a span of 7 bases. CDR3 length: 12 residues. The CDR3 spells CASRGGGNTIYF. In nucleotides, the CDR3 is TGTGCCAGCAGAGGAGGCGGAAACACCATATATTTT.

This chain connects TRBV6-5 to TRBJ1-2, with 9 bases aligning to TRBD1. With 6 bases clipped from V and 5 bases from J, the junction kept 7 bases outside the gene matches. Looked up from germline, CDR1 is MNHEY and CDR2 is SVGAGI. This CDR3 spans 14 amino acids. The CDR3 nucleotides read TGTGCCAGCAGGACAGGGGGAGGGGAGTATGGCTACACCTTC. Its protein product is CASRTGGGEYGYTF.

This chain joins TRBV7-6 and TRBJ1-1; D is possibly TRBD1 (6 bases). The CDR3 spans 14 residues. Germline V gives CDR1 SGHVS, CDR2 FNYEAQ. V was pared by 5 bases and J by 7 bases, with 17 bases between. The CDR3 spells CASSAGQRYGEAFF. CDR3 coding DNA: TGTGCCAGCAGCGCCGGACAGAGGTACGGTGAAGCTTTCTTT.

The V call is TRBV30, the J call TRBJ2-5, with 14 bases matching TRBD2. The CDR3 contains 16 residues. The germline V gene has CDR1 GTSNPN and CDR2 SVGIG (reference sequence). The V gene end was trimmed by 1 base and the J gene end by 5 bases; junction bases not matched to a gene: 6. CDR3 residues: CAWSAGTSGRGETQYF. The CDR3 region has the DNA TGTGCCTGGAGTGCAGGGACTAGCGGGAGAGGCGAGACCCAGTACTTC.

The V and J genes are TRBV15 and TRBJ2-1; unclear D gene. The CDR3 is 13 residues long. Trimming took 0 bases from V and 14 from J, leaving 14 bases between them. From germline, CDR1 is LNHNV and CDR2 YYDKDF (reference sequence). DNA of the CDR3: TGTGCCACCAGCAGAGATCTAAACAGCTTGAAGTTCTTC. Translation: CATSRDLNSLKFF.

This chain uses TRBV5-1 with TRBJ2-1, with 10 bases aligning to TRBD2. The germline CDR1 and CDR2 sequences are SGHRS and YFSETQ. CDR3 length: 15 residues. V lost 4 bases, J lost 5 bases, and 6 bases stayed unmatched. The CDR3 region is CASSPLGLADNEQFF. The CDR3 DNA reads TGCGCCAGCAGCCCCCTCGGACTAGCGGACAATGAGCAGTTCTTC. Looking up the rest from reference TRBV5-1 and TRBJ2-1 gives the full variable domain: KAGVTQTPRYLIKTRGQQVTLSCSPISGHRSVSWYQQTPGQGLQFLFEYFSETQRNKGNFPGRFSGRQFSNSRSEMNVSTLELGDSALYLCASSPLGLADNEQFFGPGTRLTVL.

The table lists this clone with a few counts. The chain carries TRBV14 and TRBJ1-2; no clear D gene. Trimming removed 0 bases at V and 4 bases at J, with 6 bases between. The CDR3 is made up of 13 amino acids. The V gene's germline CDR1 is SGHDN and CDR2 FVKESK. This chain's CDR3 is CASSQDRAYGYTF. The CDR3 DNA sequence: TGTGCCAGCAGCCAAGATAGAGCCTATGGCTACACCTTC.

The chain is built from TRBV2 and TRBJ2-7; 10 bases fit TRBD1. V shed 4 bases and J 6 bases; nucleotides not matched to a gene: 9. The germline CDR1 and CDR2 sequences are SNHLY and FYNNEI. This CDR3 has 15 residues. The chain's CDR3 is CASSGGGTGVSEQYF. For the CDR3, the DNA is TGTGCCAGCAGTGGTGGCGGGACAGGGGTTTCCGAGCAGTACTTC. Full variable domain (rest looked up from reference TRBV2 and TRBJ2-7): EPEVTQTPSHQVTQMGQEVILRCVPISNHLYFYWYRQILGQKVEFLVSFYNNEISEKSEIFDDQFSVERPDGSNFTLKIRSTKLEDSAMYFCASSGGGTGVSEQYFGPGTRLTVT.

This clone was seen a handful of times. The rearrangement joins TRBV5-1 to TRBJ2-5, with TRBD2 matching 8 bases. The CDR3 consists of 15 residues. Germline CDR1 is SGHRS and CDR2 is YFSETQ. V dropped 0 bases and J dropped 5; count of bases not matched to a gene: 6. The CDR3 protein is CASSLDRGGLETQYF. The DNA for the CDR3 is TGCGCCAGCAGCTTGGACCGGGGGGGCTTGGAGACCCAGTACTTC.

This clone showed up just a few times. The chain is built from TRBV6-1 and TRBJ2-5; D unclear. This CDR3 is 16 amino acids long. Germline CDR1 is MNHNS and CDR2 is SASEGT. With 0 bases removed from V and 5 bases from J, the gap between germline ends came to 16 bases. CDR3 sequence: CASSEAVGGGVETQYF. Here the CDR3 DNA reads TGTGCCAGCAGTGAAGCGGTTGGTGGCGGCGTGGAGACCCAGTACTTC.

This chain connects TRBV7-6 to TRBJ2-3; 13 bases align to TRBD2. The CDR3 sequence is 21 residues long. Germline loops: CDR1 SGHVS, CDR2 FNYEAQ. V lost 3 bases and J lost 0; bases outside the gene matches: 15. For the CDR3, the DNA is TGTGCCAGCAGCTTTACAGCCGGACCGGGACTAGCGGGGACTAGCACAGATACGCAGTATTTT. Encoded protein: CASSFTAGPGLAGTSTDTQYF.

This rearrangement joins TRBV29-1 to TRBJ2-1, with TRBD2 matching over 11 bases. The CDR3 is made up of 14 amino acids. Germline CDR1 and CDR2: SQVTM and ANQGSEA. Trimming cost V 4 bases and J 4 bases; bases outside gene matches: 3. DNA of the CDR3: TGCAGCGTTGGGCTAGCGGGAGGATACAATGAGCAGTTCTTC. It specifies CSVGLAGGYNEQFF.

This clone appeared a few times. The rearrangement joins TRBV29-1 to TRBJ1-6; TRBD1 aligns across 8 bases. Germline V gene sequence: CDR1 SQVTM, CDR2 ANQGSEA. The V gene end was trimmed by 7 bases and the J gene end by 8 bases; junction bases not matched to a gene: 7. The CDR3 runs to 13 residues. The chain's CDR3 is CSASTGEYSPLHF. The CDR3, as DNA: TGCAGCGCATCGACAGGGGAGTATTCACCCCTCCACTTT.

The J gene is TRBJ1-6, the V gene TRBV5-1; D perhaps matches TRBD1 (5 bases). CDR1 SGHRS and CDR2 YFSETQ come from the germline V gene. V was clipped by 5 bases and J by 13 bases, with 22 bases between them. This CDR3 contains 15 residues. CDR3 amino acids: CASSPGGGEVSPLHF. CDR3 bases: TGCGCCAGCAGTCCGGGGGGAGGGGAGGTGAGCCCCCTCCACTTT.

This chain joins TRBV7-9 and TRBJ1-2, with a possible D match to TRBD1 (5 bases). The germline V gene encodes CDR1 SEHNR and CDR2 FQNEAQ (reference sequence). The CDR3 has 14 amino acids. Trimming took 0 bases from V and 9 from J, leaving 14 bases between them. CDR3 DNA: TGTGCCAGCAGCTTAGCGGGAGGGGACGAAAGCTACACCTTC. Translated: CASSLAGGDESYTF.